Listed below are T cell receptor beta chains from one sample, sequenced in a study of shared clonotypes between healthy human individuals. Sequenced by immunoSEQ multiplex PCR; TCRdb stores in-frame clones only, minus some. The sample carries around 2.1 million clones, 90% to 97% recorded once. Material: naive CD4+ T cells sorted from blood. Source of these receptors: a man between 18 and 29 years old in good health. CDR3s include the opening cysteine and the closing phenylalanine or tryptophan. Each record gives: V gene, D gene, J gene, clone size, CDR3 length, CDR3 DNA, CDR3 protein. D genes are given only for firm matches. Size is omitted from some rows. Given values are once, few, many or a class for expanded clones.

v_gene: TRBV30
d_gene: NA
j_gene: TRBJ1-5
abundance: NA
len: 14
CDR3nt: TGTGCCTGGAGTGTAGGGCCGGATAATCAGCCCCAGCATTTT
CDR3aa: CAWSVGPDNQPQHF

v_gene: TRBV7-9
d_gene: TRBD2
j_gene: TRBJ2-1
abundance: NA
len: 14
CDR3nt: TGTGCCAGCAGCGAGCTAGCGGCCTACAATGAGCAGTTCTTC
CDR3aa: CASSELAAYNEQFF

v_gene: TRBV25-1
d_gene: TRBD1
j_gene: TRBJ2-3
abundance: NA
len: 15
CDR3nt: TGTGCCAGCAGTGGTGGACAGGGGTACACAGATACGCAGTATTTT
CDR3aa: CASSGGQGYTDTQYF

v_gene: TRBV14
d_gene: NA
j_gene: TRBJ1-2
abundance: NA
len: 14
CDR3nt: TGTGCCAGCAGCCAAGTATCGGGGAGCGACGGCTACACCTTC
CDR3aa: CASSQVSGSDGYTF

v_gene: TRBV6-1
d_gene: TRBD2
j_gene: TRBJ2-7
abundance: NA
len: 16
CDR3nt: TGTGCCAGCAGTGAAGCCCTAGCGGGAGGGTTCCACGAGCAGTACTTC
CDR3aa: CASSEALAGGFHEQYF

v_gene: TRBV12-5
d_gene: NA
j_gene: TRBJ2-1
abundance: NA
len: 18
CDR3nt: TGTGCTAGTGTTCGAGACGGGAAGGTAGACCTAAGCTACAATGAGCAGTTCTTC
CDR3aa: CASVRDGKVDLSYNEQFF

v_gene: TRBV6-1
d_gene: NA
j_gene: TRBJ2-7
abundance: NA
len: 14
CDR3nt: TGTGCCAGCGATCGGTCAGGGCTCCGCTACGAGCAGTACTTC
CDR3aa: CASDRSGLRYEQYF

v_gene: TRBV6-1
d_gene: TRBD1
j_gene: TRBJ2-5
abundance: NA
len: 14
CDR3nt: TGTGCCATTTCAGGGGGCTCCGTGGGCGAGACCCAGTACTTC
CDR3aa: CAISGGSVGETQYF

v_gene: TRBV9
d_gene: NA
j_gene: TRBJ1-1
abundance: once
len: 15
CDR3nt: TGTGCCAGCAGCCCCCCGACAGGTGGGACGACTGAAGCTTTCTTT
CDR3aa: CASSPPTGGTTEAFF

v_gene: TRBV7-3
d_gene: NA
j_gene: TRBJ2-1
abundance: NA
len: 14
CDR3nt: TGTGCCAGCAGCGAATCGACGGTTTACAGTGAGCAGTTCTTC
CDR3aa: CASSESTVYSEQFF

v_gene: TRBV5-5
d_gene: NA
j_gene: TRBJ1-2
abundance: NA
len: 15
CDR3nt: TGTGCCAGCAGCCCACAATGGGGGCCGGGCTATGGCTACACCTTC
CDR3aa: CASSPQWGPGYGYTF

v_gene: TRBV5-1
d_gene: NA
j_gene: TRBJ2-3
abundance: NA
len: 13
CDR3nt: TGCGCCAGCAGCTTTCAACCCACAGATACGCAGTATTTT
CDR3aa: CASSFQPTDTQYF

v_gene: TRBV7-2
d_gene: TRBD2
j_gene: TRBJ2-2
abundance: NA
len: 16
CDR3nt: TGTGCCAGCAGCCGTAGCGGGAGGTTGGGCACCGGGGAGCTGTTTTTT
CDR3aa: CASSRSGRLGTGELFF

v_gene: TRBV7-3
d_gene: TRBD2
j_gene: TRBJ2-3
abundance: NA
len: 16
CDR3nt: TGTGCCAGCAGCTCCCAAGCGGGGGGCGGTCGAGATACGCAGTATTTT
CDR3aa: CASSSQAGGGRDTQYF

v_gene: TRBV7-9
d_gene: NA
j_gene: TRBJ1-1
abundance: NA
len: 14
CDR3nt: TGTGCCAGCCCCAGCGGTCAGGGTGGGACTGAAGCTTTCTTT
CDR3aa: CASPSGQGGTEAFF

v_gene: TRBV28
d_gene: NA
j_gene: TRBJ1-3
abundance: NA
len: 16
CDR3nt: TGTGCCAGCTCCACAAACATCGGCACCTCTGGAAACACCATATATTTT
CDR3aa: CASSTNIGTSGNTIYF

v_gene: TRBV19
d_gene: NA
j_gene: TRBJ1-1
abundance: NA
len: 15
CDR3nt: TGTGCCAGTAGTACGCCCCCCCCCGGCGCGGGTGAAGCTTTCTTT
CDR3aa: CASSTPPPGAGEAFF

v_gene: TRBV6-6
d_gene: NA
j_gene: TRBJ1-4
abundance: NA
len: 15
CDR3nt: TGTGCCAGCAGCCCTCCTGGGGGGGCAGGCGAAAAACTGTTTTTT
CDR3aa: CASSPPGGAGEKLFF

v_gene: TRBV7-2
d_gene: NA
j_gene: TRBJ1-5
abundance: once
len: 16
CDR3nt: TGTGCCAGCAGCTTAGTCGGGGGGATGGGCAATCAGCCCCAGCATTTT
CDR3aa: CASSLVGGMGNQPQHF

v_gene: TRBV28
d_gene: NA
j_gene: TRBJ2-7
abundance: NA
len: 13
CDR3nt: TGTGCCAGCAGTTTAAGGGCCCCCTACGAGCAGTACTTC
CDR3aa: CASSLRAPYEQYF

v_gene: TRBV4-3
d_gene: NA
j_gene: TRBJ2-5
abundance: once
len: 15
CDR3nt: TGCGCCAGCAGCCAAGATAACCTCCCACAAGAGACCCAGTACTTC
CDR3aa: CASSQDNLPQETQYF

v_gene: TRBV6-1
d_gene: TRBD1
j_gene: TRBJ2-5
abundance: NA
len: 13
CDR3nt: TGTGCCAGCAGATCGACAGGGGTAGAGACCCAGTACTTC
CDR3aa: CASRSTGVETQYF

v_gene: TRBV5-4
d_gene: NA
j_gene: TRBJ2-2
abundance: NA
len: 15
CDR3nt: TGTGCCAGCGGCAATGTCGGTCTTGGGGCCGGGGAGCTGTTTTTT
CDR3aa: CASGNVGLGAGELFF

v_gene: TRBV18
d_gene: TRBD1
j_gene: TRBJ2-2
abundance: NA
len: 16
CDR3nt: TGTGCCAGCTCACCAGGACAGGGGCTGAACACCGGGGAGCTGTTTTTT
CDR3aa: CASSPGQGLNTGELFF

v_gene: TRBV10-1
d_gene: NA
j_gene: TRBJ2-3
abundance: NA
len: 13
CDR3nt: TGCGCCAGCAGTGATGATAGCACAGATACGCAGTATTTT
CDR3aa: CASSDDSTDTQYF

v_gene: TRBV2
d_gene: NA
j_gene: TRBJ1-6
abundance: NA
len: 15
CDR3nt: TGTGCCAGCAGTGCGCGTTGGGGCGACCGAAATACCCTCCACTTT
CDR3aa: CASSARWGDRNTLHF